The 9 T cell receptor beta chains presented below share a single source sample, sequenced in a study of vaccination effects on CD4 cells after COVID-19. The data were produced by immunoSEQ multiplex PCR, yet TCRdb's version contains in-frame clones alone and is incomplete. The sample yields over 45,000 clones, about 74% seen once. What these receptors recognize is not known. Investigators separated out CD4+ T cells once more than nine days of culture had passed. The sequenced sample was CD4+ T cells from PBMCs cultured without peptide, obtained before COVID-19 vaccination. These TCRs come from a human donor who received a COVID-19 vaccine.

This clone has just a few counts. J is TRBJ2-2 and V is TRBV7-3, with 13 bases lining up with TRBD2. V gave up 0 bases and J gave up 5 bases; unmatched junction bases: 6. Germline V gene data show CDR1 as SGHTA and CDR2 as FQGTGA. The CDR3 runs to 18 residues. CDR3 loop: CASSLTATSGGITGELFF. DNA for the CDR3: TGTGCCAGCAGCTTAACTGCGACTAGCGGGGGGATTACCGGGGAGCTGTTTTTT.

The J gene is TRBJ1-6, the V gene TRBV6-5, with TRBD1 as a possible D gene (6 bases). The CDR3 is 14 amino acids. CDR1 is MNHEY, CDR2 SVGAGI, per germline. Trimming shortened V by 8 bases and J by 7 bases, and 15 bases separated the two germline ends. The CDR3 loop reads CASQRDILNSPLHF. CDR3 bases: TGTGCCAGCCAGCGGGACATACTGAATTCACCCCTCCACTTT.

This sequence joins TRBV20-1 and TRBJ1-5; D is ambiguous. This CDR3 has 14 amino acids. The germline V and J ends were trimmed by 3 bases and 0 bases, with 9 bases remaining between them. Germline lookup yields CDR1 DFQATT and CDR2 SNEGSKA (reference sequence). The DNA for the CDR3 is TGCAGTGCTAGTAGTCGGGCTAGCAATCAGCCCCAGCATTTT. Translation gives CSASSRASNQPQHF.

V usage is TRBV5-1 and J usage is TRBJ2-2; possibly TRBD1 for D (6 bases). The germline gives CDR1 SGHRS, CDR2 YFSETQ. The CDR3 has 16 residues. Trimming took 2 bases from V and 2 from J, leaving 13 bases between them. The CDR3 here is CASSFPPGANTGELFF. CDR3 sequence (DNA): TGCGCCAGCAGCTTCCCTCCAGGGGCCAACACCGGGGAGCTGTTTTTT.

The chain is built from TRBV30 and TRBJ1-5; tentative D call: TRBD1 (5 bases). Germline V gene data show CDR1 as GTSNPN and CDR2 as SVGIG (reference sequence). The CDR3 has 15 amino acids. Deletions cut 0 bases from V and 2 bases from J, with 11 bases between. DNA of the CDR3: TGTGCCTGGAGTGTCCAGGGTATAGGCAATCAGCCCCAGCATTTT. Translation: CAWSVQGIGNQPQHF.

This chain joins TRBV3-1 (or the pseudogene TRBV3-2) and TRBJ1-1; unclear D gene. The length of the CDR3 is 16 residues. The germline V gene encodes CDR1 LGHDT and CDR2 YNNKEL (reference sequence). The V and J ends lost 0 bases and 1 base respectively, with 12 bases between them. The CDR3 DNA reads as TGTGCCAGCAGCCAAGATCTGGCAGTGCGGAACACTGAAGCTTTCTTT. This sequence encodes CASSQDLAVRNTEAFF.

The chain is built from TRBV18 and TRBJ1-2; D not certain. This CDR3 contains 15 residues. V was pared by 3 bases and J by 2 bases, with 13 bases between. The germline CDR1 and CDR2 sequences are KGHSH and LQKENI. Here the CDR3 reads CASSPSGLINYGYTF. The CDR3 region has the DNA TGTGCCAGCTCACCCTCCGGACTGATAAACTATGGCTACACCTTC.

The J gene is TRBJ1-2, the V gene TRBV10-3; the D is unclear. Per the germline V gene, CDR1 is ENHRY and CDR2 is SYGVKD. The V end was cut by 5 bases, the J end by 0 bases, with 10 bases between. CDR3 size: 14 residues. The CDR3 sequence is CAISPPQTNYGYTF. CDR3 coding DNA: TGTGCCATCAGTCCCCCTCAGACTAACTATGGCTACACCTTC.

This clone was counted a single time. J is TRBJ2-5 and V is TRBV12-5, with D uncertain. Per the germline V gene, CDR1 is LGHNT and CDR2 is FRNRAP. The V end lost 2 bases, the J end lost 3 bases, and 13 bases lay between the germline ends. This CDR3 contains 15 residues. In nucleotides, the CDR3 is TGTGCTAGTGGTTTGTCGGCGAGCCCAAAAGAGACCCAGTACTTC. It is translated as CASGLSASPKETQYF. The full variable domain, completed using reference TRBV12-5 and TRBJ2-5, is DARVTQTPRHKVTEMGQEVTMRCQPILGHNTVFWYRQTMMQGLELLAYFRNRAPLDDSGMPKDRFSAEMPDATLATLKIQPSEPRDSAVYFCASGLSASPKETQYFGPGTRLLVL.